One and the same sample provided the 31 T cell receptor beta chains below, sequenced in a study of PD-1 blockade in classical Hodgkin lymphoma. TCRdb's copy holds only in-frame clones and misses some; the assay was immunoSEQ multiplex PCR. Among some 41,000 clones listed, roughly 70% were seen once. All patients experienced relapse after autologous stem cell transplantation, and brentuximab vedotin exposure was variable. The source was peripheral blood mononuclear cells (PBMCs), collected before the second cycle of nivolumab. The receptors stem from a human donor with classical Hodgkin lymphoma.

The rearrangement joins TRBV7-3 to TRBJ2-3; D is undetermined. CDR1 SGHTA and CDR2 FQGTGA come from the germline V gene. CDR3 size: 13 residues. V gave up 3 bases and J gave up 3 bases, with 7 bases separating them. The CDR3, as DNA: TGTGCCAGCAGCTTCGCGAGGACAGATACGCAGTATTTT. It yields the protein CASSFARTDTQYF.

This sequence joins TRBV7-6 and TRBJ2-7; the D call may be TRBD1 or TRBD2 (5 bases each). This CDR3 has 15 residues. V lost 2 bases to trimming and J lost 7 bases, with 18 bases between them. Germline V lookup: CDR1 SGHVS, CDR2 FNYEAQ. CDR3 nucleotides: TGTGCCAGCAGCTTACTGCTGGGACCCTCGGGGGAGCAGTACTTC. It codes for CASSLLLGPSGEQYF.

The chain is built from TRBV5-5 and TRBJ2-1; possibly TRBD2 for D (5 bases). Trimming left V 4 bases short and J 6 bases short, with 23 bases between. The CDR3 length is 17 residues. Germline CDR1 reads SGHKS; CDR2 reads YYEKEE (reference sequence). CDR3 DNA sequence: TGTGCCAGCAGCCAAGATAAGCGTATGGGAGCAATCAATGAGCAGTTCTTC. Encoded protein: CASSQDKRMGAINEQFF.

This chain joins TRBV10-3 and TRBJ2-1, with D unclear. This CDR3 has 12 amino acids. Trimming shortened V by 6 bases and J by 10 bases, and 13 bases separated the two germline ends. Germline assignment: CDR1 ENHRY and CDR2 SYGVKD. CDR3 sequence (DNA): TGTGCCATCAGGACGAATACCGGGGAGCAGTTCTTC. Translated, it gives CAIRTNTGEQFF.

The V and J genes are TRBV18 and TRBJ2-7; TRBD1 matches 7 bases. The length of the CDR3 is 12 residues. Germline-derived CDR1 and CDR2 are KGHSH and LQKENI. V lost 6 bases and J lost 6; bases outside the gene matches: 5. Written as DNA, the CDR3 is TGTGCCAGCTCCCGAGACAGGGTCGAGCAGTACTTC. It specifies CASSRDRVEQYF.

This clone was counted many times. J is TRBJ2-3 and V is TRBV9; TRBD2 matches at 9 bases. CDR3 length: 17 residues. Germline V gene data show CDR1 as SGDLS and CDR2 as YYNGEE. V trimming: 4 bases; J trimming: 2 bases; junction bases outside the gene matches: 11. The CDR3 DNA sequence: TGTGCCAGCAGCTATGCGGGAGGGAAGACTCCCACAGATACGCAGTATTTT. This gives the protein CASSYAGGKTPTDTQYF.

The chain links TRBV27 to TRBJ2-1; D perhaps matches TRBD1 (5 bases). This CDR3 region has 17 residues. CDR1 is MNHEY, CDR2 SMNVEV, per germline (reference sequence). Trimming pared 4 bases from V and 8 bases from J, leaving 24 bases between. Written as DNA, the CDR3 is TGTGCCAGCAGTTCACCTCGGTTAAGGGGTGATAGGTATGAGCAGTTCTTC. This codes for CASSSPRLRGDRYEQFF.

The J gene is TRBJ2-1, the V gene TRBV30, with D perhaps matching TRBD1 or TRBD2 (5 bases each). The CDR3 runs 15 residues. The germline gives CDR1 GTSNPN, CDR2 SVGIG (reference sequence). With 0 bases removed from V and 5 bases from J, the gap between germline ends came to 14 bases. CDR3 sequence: CAWSVGTGWNNEQFF. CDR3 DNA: TGTGCCTGGAGTGTCGGGACGGGGTGGAACAATGAGCAGTTCTTC.

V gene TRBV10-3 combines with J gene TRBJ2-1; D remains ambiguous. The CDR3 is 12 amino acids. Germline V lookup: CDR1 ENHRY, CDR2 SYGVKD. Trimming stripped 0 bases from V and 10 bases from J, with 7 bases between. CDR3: CAISESGVEQFF. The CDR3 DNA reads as TGTGCCATCAGTGAGTCGGGTGTCGAGCAGTTCTTC.

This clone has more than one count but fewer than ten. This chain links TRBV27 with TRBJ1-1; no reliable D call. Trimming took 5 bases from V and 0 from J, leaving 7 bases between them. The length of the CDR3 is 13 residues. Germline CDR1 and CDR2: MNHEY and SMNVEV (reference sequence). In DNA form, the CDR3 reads TGTGCCAGCAGTGACTACTTGAACACTGAAGCTTTCTTT. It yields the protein CASSDYLNTEAFF.

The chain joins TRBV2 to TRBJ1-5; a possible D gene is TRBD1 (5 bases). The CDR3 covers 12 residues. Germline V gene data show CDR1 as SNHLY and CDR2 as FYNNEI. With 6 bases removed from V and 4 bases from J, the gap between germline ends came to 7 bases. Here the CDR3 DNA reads TGTGCCAGCAGGGCAGGGAATCAGCCCCAGCATTTT. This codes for CASRAGNQPQHF.

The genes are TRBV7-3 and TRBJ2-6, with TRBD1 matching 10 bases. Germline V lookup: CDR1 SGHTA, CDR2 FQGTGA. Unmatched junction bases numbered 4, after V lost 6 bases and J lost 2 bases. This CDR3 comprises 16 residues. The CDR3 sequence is CASRVTGGTGANVLTF. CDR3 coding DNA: TGTGCCAGCAGAGTGACAGGGGGCACTGGGGCCAACGTCCTGACTTTC.

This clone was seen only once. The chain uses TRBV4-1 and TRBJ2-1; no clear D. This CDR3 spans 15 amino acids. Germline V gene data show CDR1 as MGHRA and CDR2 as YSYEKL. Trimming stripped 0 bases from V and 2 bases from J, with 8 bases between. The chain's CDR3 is CASSQDSPPYNEQFF. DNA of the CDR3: TGCGCCAGCAGCCAAGACTCACCACCCTACAATGAGCAGTTCTTC.

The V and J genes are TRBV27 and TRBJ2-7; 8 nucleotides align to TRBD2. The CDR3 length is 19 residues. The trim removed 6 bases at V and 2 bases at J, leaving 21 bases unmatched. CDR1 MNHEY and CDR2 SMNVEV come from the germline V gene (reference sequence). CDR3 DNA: TGTGCCAGCAGCCGCGGGCGCTTTCCCTTTAGCGGGACTCCCTACGAGCAGTACTTC. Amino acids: CASSRGRFPFSGTPYEQYF.

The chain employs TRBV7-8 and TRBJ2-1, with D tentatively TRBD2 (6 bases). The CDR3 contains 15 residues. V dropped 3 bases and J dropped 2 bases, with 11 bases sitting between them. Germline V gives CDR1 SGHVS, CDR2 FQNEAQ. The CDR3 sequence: CASSLGGGTYNEQFF. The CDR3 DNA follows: TGTGCCAGCAGCTTGGGTGGCGGGACCTACAATGAGCAGTTCTTC.

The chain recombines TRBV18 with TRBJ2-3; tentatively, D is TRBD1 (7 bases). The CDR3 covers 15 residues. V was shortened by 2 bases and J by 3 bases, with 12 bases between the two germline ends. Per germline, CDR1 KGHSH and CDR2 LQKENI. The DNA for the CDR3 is TGTGCCAGCTCACCATCGGCAGGGGGGACAGATACGCAGTATTTT. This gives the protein CASSPSAGGTDTQYF.

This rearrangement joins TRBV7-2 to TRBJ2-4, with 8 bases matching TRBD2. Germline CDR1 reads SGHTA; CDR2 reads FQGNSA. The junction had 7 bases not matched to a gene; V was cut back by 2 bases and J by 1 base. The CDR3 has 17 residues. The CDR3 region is CASSLLREGWAKNIQYF. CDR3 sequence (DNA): TGTGCCAGCAGCTTATTACGGGAGGGGTGGGCCAAAAACATTCAGTACTTC.

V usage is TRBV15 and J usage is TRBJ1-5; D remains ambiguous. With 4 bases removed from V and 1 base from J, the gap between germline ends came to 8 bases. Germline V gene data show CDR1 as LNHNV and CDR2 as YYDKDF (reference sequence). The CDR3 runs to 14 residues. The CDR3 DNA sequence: TGTGCCACCAGCACCGGACGGAGCAATCAGCCCCAGCATTTT. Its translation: CATSTGRSNQPQHF.

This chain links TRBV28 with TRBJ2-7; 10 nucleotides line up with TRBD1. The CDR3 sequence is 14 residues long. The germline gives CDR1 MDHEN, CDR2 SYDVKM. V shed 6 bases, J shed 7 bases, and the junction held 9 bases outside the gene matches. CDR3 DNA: TGTGCCAGCAGCACCGGGACAGGGGCGGGGGAGCAGTACTTC. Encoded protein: CASSTGTGAGEQYF.

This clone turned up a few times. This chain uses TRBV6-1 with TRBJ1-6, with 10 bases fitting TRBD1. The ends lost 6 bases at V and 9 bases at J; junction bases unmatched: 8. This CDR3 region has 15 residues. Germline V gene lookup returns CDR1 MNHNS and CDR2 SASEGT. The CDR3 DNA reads TGTGCCAGCAGCCTCCAAGGGACAGGGGCTTCACCCCTCCACTTT. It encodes CASSLQGTGASPLHF.

The CDR3 DNA follows: TGTGCCAGCAGCTTGGAGGGGTGGGTCTACAATGAGCAGTTCTTC. It encodes CASSLEGWVYNEQFF. The J gene is TRBJ2-1, the V gene TRBV5-5, with D possibly matching TRBD1 (5 bases). CDR1 is SGHKS, CDR2 YYEKEE, per germline (reference sequence). Between the trimmed V and J ends, which lost 0 bases and 3 bases, there was a span of 10 bases. The CDR3 spans 15 residues.

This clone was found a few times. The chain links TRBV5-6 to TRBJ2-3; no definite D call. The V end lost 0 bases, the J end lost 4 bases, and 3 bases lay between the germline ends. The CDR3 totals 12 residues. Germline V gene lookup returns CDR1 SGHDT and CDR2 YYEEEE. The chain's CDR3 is CASSLDPDTQYF. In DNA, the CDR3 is TGTGCCAGCAGCTTGGACCCAGATACGCAGTATTTT.

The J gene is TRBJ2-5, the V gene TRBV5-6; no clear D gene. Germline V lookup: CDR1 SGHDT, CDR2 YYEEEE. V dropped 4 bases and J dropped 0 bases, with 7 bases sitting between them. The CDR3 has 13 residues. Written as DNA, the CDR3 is TGTGCCAGCAGCGATACGTACCAAGAGACCCAGTACTTC. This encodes CASSDTYQETQYF.

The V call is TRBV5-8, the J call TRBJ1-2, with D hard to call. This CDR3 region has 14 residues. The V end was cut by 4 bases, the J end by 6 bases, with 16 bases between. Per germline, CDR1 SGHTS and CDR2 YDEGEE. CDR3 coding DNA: TGTGCCAGCAGCCAAGAAGGAGGGTGGGATGGCTACACCTTC. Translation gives CASSQEGGWDGYTF.

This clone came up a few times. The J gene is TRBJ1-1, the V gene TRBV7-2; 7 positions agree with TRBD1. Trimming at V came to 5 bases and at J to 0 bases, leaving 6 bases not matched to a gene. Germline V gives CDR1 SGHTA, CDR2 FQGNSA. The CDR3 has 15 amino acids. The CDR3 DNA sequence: TGTGCCAGCAGCGTCTACAGGGGCGTGAACACTGAAGCTTTCTTT. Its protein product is CASSVYRGVNTEAFF.

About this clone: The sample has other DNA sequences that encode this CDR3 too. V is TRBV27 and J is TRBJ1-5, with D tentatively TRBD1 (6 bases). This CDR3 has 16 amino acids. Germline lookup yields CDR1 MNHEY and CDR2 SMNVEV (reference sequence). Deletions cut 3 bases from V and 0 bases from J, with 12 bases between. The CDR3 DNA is TGTGCCAGCAGTTTGGGGGGACATTATAGCAATCAGCCCCAGCATTTT. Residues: CASSLGGHYSNQPQHF.

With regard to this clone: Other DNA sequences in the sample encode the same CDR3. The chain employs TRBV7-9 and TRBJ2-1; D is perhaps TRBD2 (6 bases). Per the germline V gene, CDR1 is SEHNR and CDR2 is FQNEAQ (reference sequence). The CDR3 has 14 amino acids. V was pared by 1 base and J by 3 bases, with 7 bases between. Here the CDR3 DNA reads TGTGCCAGCAGCTTAGGGGGGGTCTACAATGAGCAGTTCTTC. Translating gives CASSLGGVYNEQFF. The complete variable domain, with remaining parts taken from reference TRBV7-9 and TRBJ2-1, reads DTGVSQNPRHKITKRGQNVTFRCDPISEHNRLYWYRQTLGQGPEFLTYFQNEAQLEKSRLLSDRFSAERPKGSFSTLEIQRTEQGDSAMYLCASSLGGVYNEQFFGPGTRLTVL.

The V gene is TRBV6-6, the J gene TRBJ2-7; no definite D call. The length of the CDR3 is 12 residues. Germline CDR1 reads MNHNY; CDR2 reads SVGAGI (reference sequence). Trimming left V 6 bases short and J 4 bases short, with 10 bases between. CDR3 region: CASRSMGYEQYF. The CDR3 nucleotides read TGTGCCAGCAGGTCTATGGGGTACGAGCAGTACTTC.

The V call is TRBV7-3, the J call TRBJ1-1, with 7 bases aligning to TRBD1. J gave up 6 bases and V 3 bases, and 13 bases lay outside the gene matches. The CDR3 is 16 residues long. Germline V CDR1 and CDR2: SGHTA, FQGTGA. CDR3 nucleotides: TGTGCCAGCAGCTTCTCAGGGGGGCGGAGTATGGCTGAAGCTTTCTTT. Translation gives CASSFSGGRSMAEAFF.

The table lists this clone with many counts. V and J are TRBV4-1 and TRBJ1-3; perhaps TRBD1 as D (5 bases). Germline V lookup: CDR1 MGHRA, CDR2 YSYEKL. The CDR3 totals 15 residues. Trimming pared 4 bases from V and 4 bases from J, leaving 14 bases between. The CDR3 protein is CASSPQGREGNTIYF. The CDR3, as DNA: TGCGCCAGCAGCCCCCAGGGAAGAGAAGGAAACACCATATATTTT.

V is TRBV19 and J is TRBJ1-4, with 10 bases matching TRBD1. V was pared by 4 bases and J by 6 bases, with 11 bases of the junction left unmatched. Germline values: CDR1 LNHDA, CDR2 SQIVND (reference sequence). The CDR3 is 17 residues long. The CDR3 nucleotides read TGTGCCAGTAGTACCATCCCCAGGGGGACAGGGGATGAAAAACTGTTTTTT. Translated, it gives CASSTIPRGTGDEKLFF.